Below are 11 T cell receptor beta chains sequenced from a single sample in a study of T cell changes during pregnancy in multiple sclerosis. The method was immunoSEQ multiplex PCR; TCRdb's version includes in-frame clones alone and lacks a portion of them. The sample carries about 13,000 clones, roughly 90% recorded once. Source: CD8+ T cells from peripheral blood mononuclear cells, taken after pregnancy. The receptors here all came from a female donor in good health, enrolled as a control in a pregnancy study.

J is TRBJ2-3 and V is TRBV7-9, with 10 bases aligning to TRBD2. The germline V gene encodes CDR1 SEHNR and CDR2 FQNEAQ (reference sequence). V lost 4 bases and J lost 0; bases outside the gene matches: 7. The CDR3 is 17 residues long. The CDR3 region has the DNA TGTGCCAGCAGCTCACCTAGCGGGGGTGCTAGCACAGATACGCAGTATTTT. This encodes CASSSPSGGASTDTQYF.

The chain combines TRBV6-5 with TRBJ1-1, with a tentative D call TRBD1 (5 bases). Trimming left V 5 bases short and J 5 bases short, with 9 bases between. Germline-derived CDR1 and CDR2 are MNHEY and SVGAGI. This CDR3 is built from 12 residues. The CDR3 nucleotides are TGTGCCAGCAGTCCGGGGGGGACTGAAGCTTTCTTT. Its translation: CASSPGGTEAFF.

The CDR3 region is CAISESTSGANTGELFF. The CDR3 coding sequence is TGTGCCATCAGTGAGTCGACTAGCGGGGCGAACACCGGGGAGCTGTTTTTT. The rearrangement uses TRBV10-3 and TRBJ2-2; 11 nucleotides align to TRBD2. This CDR3 is 17 amino acids long. The J segment lost 0 bases and the V segment lost 0 bases, leaving 0 bases of the junction unmatched. CDR1 and CDR2 from the germline V gene are ENHRY and SYGVKD.

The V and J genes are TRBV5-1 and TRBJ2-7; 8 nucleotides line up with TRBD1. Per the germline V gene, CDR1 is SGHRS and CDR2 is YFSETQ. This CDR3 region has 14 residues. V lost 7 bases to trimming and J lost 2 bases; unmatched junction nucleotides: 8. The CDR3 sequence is CASAADRGPYEQYF. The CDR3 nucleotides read TGCGCCAGCGCCGCCGACAGGGGCCCCTACGAGCAGTACTTC.

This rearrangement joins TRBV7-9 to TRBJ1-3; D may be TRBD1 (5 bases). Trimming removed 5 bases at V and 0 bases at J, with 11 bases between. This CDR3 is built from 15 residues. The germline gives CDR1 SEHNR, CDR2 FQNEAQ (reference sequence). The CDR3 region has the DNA TGTGCCAGCAGCCCCCCGACAGTCTCTGGAAACACCATATATTTT. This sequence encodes CASSPPTVSGNTIYF.

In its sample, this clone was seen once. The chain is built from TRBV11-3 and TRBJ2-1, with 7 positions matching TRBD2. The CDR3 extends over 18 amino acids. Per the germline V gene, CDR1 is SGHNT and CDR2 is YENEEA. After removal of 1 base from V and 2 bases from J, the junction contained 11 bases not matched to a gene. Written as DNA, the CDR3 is TGTGCCAGCAGCTTAGGTGGGTGGGAGGGAGAGGCCTACAATGAGCAGTTCTTC. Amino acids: CASSLGGWEGEAYNEQFF.

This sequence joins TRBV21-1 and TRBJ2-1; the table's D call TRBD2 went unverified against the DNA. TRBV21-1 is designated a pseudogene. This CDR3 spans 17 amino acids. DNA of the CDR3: TGTGCCAGCAGAAATCGCCCCAGGGACTTTAGCCACAATGAGCAGTTCTTC. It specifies CASRNRPRDFSHNEQFF.

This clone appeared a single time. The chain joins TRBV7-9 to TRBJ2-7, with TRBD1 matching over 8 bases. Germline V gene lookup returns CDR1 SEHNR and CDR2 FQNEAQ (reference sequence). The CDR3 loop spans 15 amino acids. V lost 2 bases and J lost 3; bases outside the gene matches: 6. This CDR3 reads CASSLILQGDYEQYF. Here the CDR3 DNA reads TGTGCCAGCAGCTTAATCTTACAGGGGGACTACGAGCAGTACTTC.

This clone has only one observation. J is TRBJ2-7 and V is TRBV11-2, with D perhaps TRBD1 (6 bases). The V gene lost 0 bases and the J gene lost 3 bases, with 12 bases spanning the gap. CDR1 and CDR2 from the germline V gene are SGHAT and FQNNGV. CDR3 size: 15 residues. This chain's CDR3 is CASSLDPGTLYEQYF. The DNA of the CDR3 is TGTGCCAGCAGCTTAGATCCCGGGACACTCTACGAGCAGTACTTC.

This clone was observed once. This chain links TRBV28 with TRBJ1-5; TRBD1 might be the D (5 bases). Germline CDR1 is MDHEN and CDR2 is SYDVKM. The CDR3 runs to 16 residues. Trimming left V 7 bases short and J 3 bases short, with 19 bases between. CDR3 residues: CASNEGRGRLNQPQHF. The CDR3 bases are TGTGCCAGCAATGAGGGGAGGGGTCGACTCAATCAGCCCCAGCATTTT.

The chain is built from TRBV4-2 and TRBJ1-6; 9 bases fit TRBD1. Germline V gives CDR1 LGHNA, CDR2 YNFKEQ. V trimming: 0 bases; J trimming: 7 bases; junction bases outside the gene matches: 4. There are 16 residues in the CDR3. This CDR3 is CASSQDQGTGNSPLHF. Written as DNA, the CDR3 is TGTGCCAGCAGCCAAGATCAGGGGACAGGGAATTCACCCCTCCACTTT.